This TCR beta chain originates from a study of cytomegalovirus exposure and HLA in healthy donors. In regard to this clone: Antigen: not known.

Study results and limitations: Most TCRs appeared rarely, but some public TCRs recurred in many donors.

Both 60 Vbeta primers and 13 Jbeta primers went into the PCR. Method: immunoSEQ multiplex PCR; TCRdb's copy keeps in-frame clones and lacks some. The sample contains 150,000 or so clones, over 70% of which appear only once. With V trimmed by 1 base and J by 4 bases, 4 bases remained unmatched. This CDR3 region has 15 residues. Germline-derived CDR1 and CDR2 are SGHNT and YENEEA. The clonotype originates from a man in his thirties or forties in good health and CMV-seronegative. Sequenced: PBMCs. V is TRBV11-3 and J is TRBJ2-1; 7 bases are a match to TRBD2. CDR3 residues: CASSLGGGGYNEQFF. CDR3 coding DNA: TGTGCCAGCAGCTTAGGGGGGGGTGGGTACAATGAGCAGTTCTTC. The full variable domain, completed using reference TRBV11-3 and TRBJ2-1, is EAGVVQSPRYKIIEKKQPVAFWCNPISGHNTLYWYLQNLGQGPELLIRYENEEAVDDSQLPKDRFSAERLKGVDSTLKIQPAELGDSAVYLCASSLGGGGYNEQFFGPGTRLTVL.